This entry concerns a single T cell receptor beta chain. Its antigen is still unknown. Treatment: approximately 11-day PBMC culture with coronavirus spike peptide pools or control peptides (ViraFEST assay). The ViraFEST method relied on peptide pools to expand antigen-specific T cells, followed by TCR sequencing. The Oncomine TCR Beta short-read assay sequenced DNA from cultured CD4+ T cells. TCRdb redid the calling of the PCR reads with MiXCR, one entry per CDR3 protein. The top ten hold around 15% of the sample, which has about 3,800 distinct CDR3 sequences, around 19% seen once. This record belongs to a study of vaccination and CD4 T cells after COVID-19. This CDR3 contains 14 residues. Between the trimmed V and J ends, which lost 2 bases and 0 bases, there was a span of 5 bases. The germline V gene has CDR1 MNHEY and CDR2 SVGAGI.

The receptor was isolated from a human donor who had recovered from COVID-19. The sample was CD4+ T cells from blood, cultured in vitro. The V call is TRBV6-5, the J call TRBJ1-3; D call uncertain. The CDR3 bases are TGTGCCAGCAGTTACACTGCCTCTGGAAACACCATATATTTT. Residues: CASSYTASGNTIYF.